These 14 T cell receptor beta chains originate from one sample sequenced in a study of vaccination effects on CD4 cells after COVID-19. With the ViraFEST assay, the study expanded antigen-specific CD4+ T cells using viral peptide pools, then sequenced them. Following a roughly 9-day culture, CD4+ T cells were purified. Absence of prior SARS-CoV-2 infection characterized the vaccine recipients, who showed negative nucleocapsid antibodies. Only in-frame clones appear in the TCRdb table, and some are missing; sequencing was by immunoSEQ multiplex PCR. The sample lists tens of thousands of clones; 55% to 75% were seen once. Antigen specificity for these receptors is unknown. The source was CD4+ T cells from PBMCs cultured with HCoV-OC43 spike peptides, collected before COVID-19 vaccination. Specified subset: HCoV-OC43 spike overlapping peptide pool stimulation. The source of these receptors is a human donor who received a COVID-19 vaccine.

This chain uses TRBV6-5 with TRBJ1-2; D not resolved. The germline CDR1 and CDR2 sequences are MNHEY and SVGAGI. The germline V and J ends were trimmed by 0 bases and 9 bases, with 11 bases remaining between them. The CDR3 extends over 13 amino acids. CDR3 residues: CASSYSLLSSYTF. CDR3 nucleotides: TGTGCCAGCAGTTACTCCCTCCTATCCAGCTACACCTTC.

The chain recombines TRBV11-2 with TRBJ2-6; D tentatively reads TRBD1 or TRBD2 (5 bases each). Germline CDR1 reads SGHAT; CDR2 reads FQNNGV. The CDR3 consists of 18 residues. Trimming removed 1 base at V and 1 base at J, with 14 bases between. DNA for the CDR3: TGTGCCAGCAGCTTAGTTGGGGGTCTAAAATCTGGGGCCAACGTCCTGACTTTC. Translating gives CASSLVGGLKSGANVLTF.

The chain is built from TRBV3-1 (or the pseudogene TRBV3-2) and TRBJ2-6, with 7 bases matching TRBD1. Germline V gene data show CDR1 as LGHDT and CDR2 as YNNKEL (reference sequence). This CDR3 contains 17 residues. V dropped 4 bases and J dropped 0; count of bases not matched to a gene: 6. The CDR3 DNA is TGTGCCAGCAGCCGAGGGGACAGCTCCTCTGGGGCCAACGTCCTGACTTTC. Protein sequence: CASSRGDSSSGANVLTF.

This clone was recorded a few times. The chain uses TRBV6-2 or TRBV6-3 and TRBJ1-5; D is unclear. V gave up 0 bases and J gave up 4 bases, with 7 bases separating them. Germline CDR1 is MNHEY and CDR2 is SVGEGT. The CDR3 covers 14 residues. CDR3 amino acids: CASSYSSRNQPQHF. The CDR3 bases are TGTGCCAGCAGTTACTCGAGCCGGAATCAGCCCCAGCATTTT.

This chain connects TRBV6-2 or TRBV6-3 to TRBJ2-7; 10 bases line up with TRBD2. The CDR3 spans 15 residues. Germline loops: CDR1 MNHEY, CDR2 SVGEGT. After removal of 6 bases from V and 6 bases from J, the junction contained 11 bases not matched to a gene. CDR3 bases: TGTGCCAGCAGCCCCCTAAGCGGGGGGGCGTCCGAGCAGTACTTC. It translates to CASSPLSGGASEQYF.

The chain joins TRBV23-1 to TRBJ2-3, with D uncertain. TRBV23-1 is treated as an ORF (open reading frame) with a function not yet certain. V lost 4 bases and J lost 1, with 9 bases in between. The CDR3 totals 14 residues. As DNA, the CDR3 is TGCGCCAGCAGTCCGACGGACGGCACAGATACGCAGTATTTT. Translated: CASSPTDGTDTQYF.

There are a few counts of this clone. V usage is TRBV4-1 and J usage is TRBJ2-5; 13 nucleotides match TRBD2. There are 17 residues in the CDR3. Losses at the gene ends were 3 bases for V and 5 bases for J; bases not matched to a gene: 9. CDR1 and CDR2 (germline): MGHRA, YSYEKL. DNA for the CDR3: TGCGCCAGCAGCCACCGACTAGCGGGGGGCCAGGGGGAGACCCAGTACTTC. Encoded protein: CASSHRLAGGQGETQYF.

This clone was observed once. This chain joins TRBV5-1 and TRBJ2-2, with TRBD2 as a possible D gene (5 bases). This CDR3 has 15 residues. Trimming removed 1 base from V and 7 bases from J, with 14 bases in between. CDR1 SGHRS and CDR2 YFSETQ come from the germline V gene. This CDR3 is CASSLRVSADGELFF. The CDR3 DNA reads as TGCGCCAGCAGCTTGCGGGTTAGCGCGGACGGGGAGCTGTTTTTT. The variable domain in full, with the rest retrieved from reference TRBV5-1 and TRBJ2-2, is KAGVTQTPRYLIKTRGQQVTLSCSPISGHRSVSWYQQTPGQGLQFLFEYFSETQRNKGNFPGRFSGRQFSNSRSEMNVSTLELGDSALYLCASSLRVSADGELFFGEGSRLTVL.

CDR3 DNA sequence: TGTGCCAGCAGCGTAGTTAGGACATGTACCTTC. It is translated as CASSVVRTCTF. The V call is TRBV9, the J call TRBJ1-2; possibly TRBD1 for D (5 bases). Trimming shortened V by 0 bases and J by 14 bases, and 11 bases separated the two germline ends. There are 11 residues in the CDR3. Germline CDR1 is SGDLS and CDR2 is YYNGEE.

This chain links TRBV5-1 with TRBJ2-7; 8 positions agree with TRBD1. The CDR3 runs 14 residues. The J segment lost 4 bases and the V segment lost 3 bases, leaving 6 bases of the junction unmatched. Germline CDR1 SGHRS, CDR2 YFSETQ. This CDR3 reads CASSSTTGAYEQYF. The CDR3 region has the DNA TGCGCCAGCAGCTCTACGACAGGGGCTTACGAGCAGTACTTC. The whole variable domain, remainder taken from reference TRBV5-1 and TRBJ2-7, is KAGVTQTPRYLIKTRGQQVTLSCSPISGHRSVSWYQQTPGQGLQFLFEYFSETQRNKGNFPGRFSGRQFSNSRSEMNVSTLELGDSALYLCASSSTTGAYEQYFGPGTRLTVT.

The rearrangement joins TRBV27 to TRBJ1-2; perhaps TRBD1 as D (5 bases). Trimming took 8 bases from V and 6 from J, leaving 16 bases between them. Looked up from germline, CDR1 is MNHEY and CDR2 is SMNVEV (reference sequence). This CDR3 is 13 amino acids long. In DNA, the CDR3 is TGTGCCAGCCCAAATTCAGGGAGCCATGGCTACACCTTC. Its translation: CASPNSGSHGYTF.

The rearrangement uses TRBV19 and TRBJ1-6; weak D call: TRBD1 (6 bases). The germline V gene encodes CDR1 LNHDA and CDR2 SQIVND (reference sequence). Deletions cut 3 bases from V and 7 bases from J, with 13 bases between. The CDR3 has 15 amino acids. The CDR3 here is CASSILGGRNSPLHF. Written as DNA, the CDR3 is TGTGCCAGTAGTATCCTCGGGGGGCGGAATTCACCCCTCCACTTT.

In DNA form, the CDR3 reads TGTGCCACACACGGACTAGCGGGGGGCCATGTTGCTAGCACAGATACGCAGTATTTT. It yields the protein CATHGLAGGHVASTDTQYF. The rearrangement links TRBV10-3 to TRBJ2-3, with 14 positions matching TRBD2. Trimming cost V 10 bases and J 0 bases; bases outside gene matches: 15. The CDR3 has 19 amino acids. Germline loops: CDR1 ENHRY, CDR2 SYGVKD.

The chain joins TRBV6-2 or TRBV6-3 to TRBJ1-1, with D unclear. Germline CDR1 and CDR2: MNHEY and SVGEGT. Trimming pared 2 bases from V and 2 bases from J, leaving 6 bases between. This CDR3 is built from 13 residues. The CDR3 sequence: CASSYETNTEAFF. CDR3 in DNA: TGTGCCAGCAGTTACGAGACTAACACTGAAGCTTTCTTT.